What follows are 21 T cell receptor beta chains derived from one specimen sequenced in a study of CXCR3-negative and CXCR3-positive naive CD8 T cells. The authors made the TRB cDNA libraries by 5' RACE using UMI labels. Following a re-call of the 5' RACE reads, TCRdb has one entry per CDR3 protein and lacks DNA. Its table records over 70,000 distinct CDR3 sequences. The sequencing input was naive CXCR3- CD8+ T cells from blood. The subset here: CD45RO-CCR7+CD27+CD95- naive CD8+ T cells lacking CXCR3 (TNR3-). The receptors were sampled from a human donor in good health. Some clones in this sample may be carry-over from other donors' samples.

This chain uses TRBV6-5 with TRBJ2-1; TCRdb lists TRBD1, though no DNA is available to test this call. CDR1 and CDR2 from the germline V gene are MNHEY and SVGAGI. CDR3 size: 15 residues. The CDR3 sequence is CASSYRDRSYNEQFF.

V and J are TRBV28 and TRBJ2-7; TCRdb returns TRBD1, unconfirmable since there is no DNA. Germline CDR1 reads MDHEN; CDR2 reads SYDVKM. The CDR3 has 15 amino acids. CDR3: CASSFSVGQSYEQYF.

J is TRBJ1-2 and V is TRBV12-3 or TRBV12-4. The CDR3 extends over 14 amino acids. The chain's CDR3 is CASSLRTEPYGYTF.

This chain joins TRBV29-1 and TRBJ2-3. CDR1 is SQVTM and CDR2 is ANQGSEA in the germline V gene. The CDR3 runs 15 residues. CDR3 protein: CSVVLYEETTDTQYF.

The chain couples TRBV5-1 to TRBJ2-2; TCRdb proposes TRBD1, but this gene call is untestable without DNA. Germline V gives CDR1 SGHRS, CDR2 YFSETQ. The CDR3 has 15 residues. CDR3 protein: CASSQGTGRTGELFF.

The V and J genes are TRBV7-9 and TRBJ1-1; as DNA is missing, the TRBD1 call by TCRdb cannot be tested. The germline CDR1 and CDR2 sequences are SEHNR and FQNEAQ (reference sequence). This CDR3 comprises 17 residues. CDR3 sequence: CASSGPGQGVGNTEAFF. Using reference TRBV7-9 and TRBJ1-1 for the parts outside the CDR3, the full variable domain is DTGVSQNPRHKITKRGQNVTFRCDPISEHNRLYWYRQTLGQGPEFLTYFQNEAQLEKSRLLSDRFSAERPKGSFSTLEIQRTEQGDSAMYLCASSGPGQGVGNTEAFFGQGTRLTVV.

CDR3 amino acids: CASSLYITDTQYF. The rearrangement uses TRBV6-5 and TRBJ2-3. In germline, CDR1 is MNHEY, CDR2 SVGAGI. This CDR3 is 13 amino acids long.

The V gene is TRBV19, the J gene TRBJ1-2; TCRdb gives TRBD1 as the D gene, but with no DNA this cannot be confirmed. This CDR3 region has 13 residues. The V gene's germline CDR1 is LNHDA and CDR2 SQIVND (reference sequence). CDR3 amino acids: CASKMDSNYGYTF.

The chain joins TRBV6-4 to TRBJ2-2; the TCRdb call, TRBD1, lacks DNA for checking. The V gene's germline CDR1 is MRHNA and CDR2 SNTAGT. CDR3 size: 13 residues. This CDR3 reads CASSDGGAGELFF.

The chain carries TRBV6-5 and TRBJ1-2; TCRdb proposes TRBD1, but this gene call is untestable without DNA. The CDR3 spans 14 residues. CDR1 is MNHEY, CDR2 SVGAGI, per germline. The CDR3 is CASSYGQGAGGYTF.

The rearrangement links TRBV6-5 to TRBJ2-7; the TCRdb call, TRBD1, lacks DNA for checking. This CDR3 is 16 amino acids long. CDR1 MNHEY and CDR2 SVGAGI come from the germline V gene. The CDR3 loop is CASRRGTFLSSYEQYF.

This chain joins TRBV11-3 and TRBJ2-7. Per the germline V gene, CDR1 is SGHNT and CDR2 is YENEEA. The CDR3 consists of 12 residues. CDR3 amino acids: CASSGVAYEQYF.

The chain recombines TRBV7-2 with TRBJ2-3; TCRdb selects TRBD2, and the lack of DNA leaves this call unchecked. There are 16 residues in the CDR3. CDR1 and CDR2 from the germline V gene are SGHTA and FQGNSA. CDR3: CASSLIPGGQLDTQYF.

V usage is TRBV4-1 and J usage is TRBJ2-7; TCRdb proposes TRBD2, but this gene call is untestable without DNA. Per the germline V gene, CDR1 is MGHRA and CDR2 is YSYEKL. CDR3 size: 14 residues. The CDR3 here is CASSQRGLAGEQYF.

The chain has TRBV12-3 or TRBV12-4 and TRBJ2-5; TCRdb calls TRBD1, which cannot be checked without DNA. This CDR3 contains 14 residues. The CDR3 is CASSRDISQETQYF.

The J gene is TRBJ1-1, the V gene TRBV2. This CDR3 spans 15 amino acids. Germline V lookup: CDR1 SNHLY, CDR2 FYNNEI. CDR3 sequence reads: CASSDREQTNTEAFF.

The chain employs TRBV6-5 and TRBJ2-1; the TCRdb D gene call, TRBD2, has no DNA to confirm it. The CDR3 contains 15 residues. CDR1 is MNHEY, CDR2 SVGAGI, per germline. The CDR3 loop is CASSYRRGAGDEQFF.

V usage is TRBV7-6 and J usage is TRBJ1-5. The CDR3 length is 13 residues. Germline CDR1 and CDR2: SGHVS and FNYEAQ. The CDR3 reads CASSLLNNQPQHF.

CDR3 protein: CASSPTEGQADWAGELFF. This chain links TRBV27 with TRBJ2-2; no DNA is available, so the TRBD1 call from TCRdb remains unchecked. CDR1 and CDR2 (germline): MNHEY, SMNVEV (reference sequence). The length of the CDR3 is 18 residues.

This chain links TRBV12-3 or TRBV12-4 with TRBJ1-5. The CDR3 has 14 amino acids. CDR3 sequence: CASSLGRKNQPQHF.

The chain has TRBV7-9 and TRBJ2-7; TCRdb calls TRBD1, which cannot be checked without DNA. This CDR3 has 18 amino acids. CDR1 is SEHNR, CDR2 FQNEAQ, per germline (reference sequence). The CDR3 protein is CASSPPPVGNPSSYEQYF.